Given below is one T cell receptor (beta chain) in context. The PCR contained 60 Vbeta and 13 Jbeta primers. The assay was immunoSEQ multiplex PCR, and TCRdb's table has in-frame clones only and misses some. The sample carries tens of thousands of clones, about four fifths recorded once. This sample is part of a study of cytomegalovirus exposure and HLA in healthy donors. Input material: PBMCs. This receptor was identified in a man between 18 and 29 years old in good health and CMV-seronegative.

This CDR3 reads CASSQGTRVMNTEAFF. CDR3 in DNA: TGTGCCAGCAGTCAAGGGACAAGGGTAATGAACACTGAAGCTTTCTTT. This chain links TRBV2 with TRBJ1-1; tentative D call: TRBD1 (6 bases). CDR1 SNHLY and CDR2 FYNNEI come from the germline V gene. This CDR3 has 16 amino acids. V was pared by 5 bases and J by 0 bases, with 16 bases between. Full variable domain (remainder filled in from reference TRBV2 and TRBJ1-1): EPEVTQTPSHQVTQMGQEVILRCVPISNHLYFYWYRQILGQKVEFLVSFYNNEISEKSEIFDDQFSVERPDGSNFTLKIRSTKLEDSAMYFCASSQGTRVMNTEAFFGQGTRLTVV.